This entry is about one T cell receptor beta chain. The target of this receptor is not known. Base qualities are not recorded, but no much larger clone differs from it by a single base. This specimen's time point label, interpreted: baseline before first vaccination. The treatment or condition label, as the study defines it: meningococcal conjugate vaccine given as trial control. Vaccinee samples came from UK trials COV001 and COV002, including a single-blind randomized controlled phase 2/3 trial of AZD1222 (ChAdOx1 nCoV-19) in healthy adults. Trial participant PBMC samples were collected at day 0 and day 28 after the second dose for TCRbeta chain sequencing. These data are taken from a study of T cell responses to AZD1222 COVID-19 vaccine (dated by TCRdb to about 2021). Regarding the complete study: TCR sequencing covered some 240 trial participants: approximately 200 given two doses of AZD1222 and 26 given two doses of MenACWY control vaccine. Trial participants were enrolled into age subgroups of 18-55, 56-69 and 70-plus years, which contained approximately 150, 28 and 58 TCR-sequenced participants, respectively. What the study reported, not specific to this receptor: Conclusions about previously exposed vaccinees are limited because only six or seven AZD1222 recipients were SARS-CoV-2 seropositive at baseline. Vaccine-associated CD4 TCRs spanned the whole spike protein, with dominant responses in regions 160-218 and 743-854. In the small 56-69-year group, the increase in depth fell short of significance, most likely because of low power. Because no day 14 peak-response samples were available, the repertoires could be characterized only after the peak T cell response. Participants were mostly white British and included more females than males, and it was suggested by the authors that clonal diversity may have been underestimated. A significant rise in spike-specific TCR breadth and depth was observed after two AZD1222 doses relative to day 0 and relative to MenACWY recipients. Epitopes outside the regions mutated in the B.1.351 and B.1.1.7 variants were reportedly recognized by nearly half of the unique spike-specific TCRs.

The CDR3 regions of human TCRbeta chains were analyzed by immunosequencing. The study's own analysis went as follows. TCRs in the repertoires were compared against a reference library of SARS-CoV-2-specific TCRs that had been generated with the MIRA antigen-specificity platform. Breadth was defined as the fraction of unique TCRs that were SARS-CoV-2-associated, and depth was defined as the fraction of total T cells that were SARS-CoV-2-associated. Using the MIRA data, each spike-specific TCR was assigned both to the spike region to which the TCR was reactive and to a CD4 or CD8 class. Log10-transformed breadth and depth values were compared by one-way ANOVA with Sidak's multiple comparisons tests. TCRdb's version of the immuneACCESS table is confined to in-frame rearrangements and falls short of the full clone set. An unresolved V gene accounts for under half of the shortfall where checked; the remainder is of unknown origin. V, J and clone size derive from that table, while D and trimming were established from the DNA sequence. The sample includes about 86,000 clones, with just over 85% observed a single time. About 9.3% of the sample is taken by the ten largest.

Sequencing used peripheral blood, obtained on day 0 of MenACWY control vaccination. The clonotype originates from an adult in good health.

CDR3 protein: CASSQDLFISGNTIYF. Read as DNA, the sequence is TGCGCCAGCAGCCAAGATCTATTTATCTCTGGAAACACCATATATTTT. Recombination joined TRBV4-3 with TRBJ1-3; confidence is insufficient to name the D gene. CDR1 and CDR2 (LGHNA, YSLEER) derive from the germline V gene. Spanning cysteine to phenylalanine, the CDR3 consists of 16 amino acids. Only the CDR3 part of the read is kept: 48 bases, read in frame from the first base. Trimming at the junction amounts to 0 bases on V and 0 bases on J, and the germline ends lie 9 bases apart.